These T cell receptor beta chains were read from a single sample in a study of T cells in localized non-small cell lung cancer. Profiling relied on immunoSEQ multiplex PCR, and the TCRdb table lists in-frame clones only, not all of them. The sample lists about 41,000 clones; around nine tenths were seen once. Sequenced here: peripheral blood, sampled before any cancer treatment. These TCRs come from a female donor older than 55 with stage I squamous cell lung carcinoma. CDR3s include the opening cysteine and the closing phenylalanine or tryptophan.

J | V | CDR3
TRBJ1-3 | TRBV5-4 | CASSFAGGAPYLGGGNTIYF
TRBJ2-1 | TRBV5-1 | CASSLEALYNEQFF
TRBJ2-4 | TRBV19 | CASSIDWAVAKNIQYF
TRBJ2-1 | TRBV30 | CAWRGARDARYNEQFF
TRBJ1-1 | TRBV7-2 | CASSLAPGSLGTEAFF
TRBJ1-1 | TRBV11-2 | CASSMTGGANTEAFF
TRBJ2-2 | TRBV11-2 | CASSLGQRISTGELFF
TRBJ2-5 | TRBV30 | CAWSVRRQETQYF
TRBJ1-5 | TRBV15 | CATRDFGITNQPQHF
TRBJ1-4 | TRBV30 | CACLPGRFNEKLFF
TRBJ2-5 | TRBV6-5 | CASSSWTGGKTQYF
TRBJ2-3 | TRBV10-1 | CASSTTSGGTDTQYF
TRBJ2-7 | TRBV7-3 | CASSPSASSYEQYF
TRBJ2-7 | TRBV19 | CASTRGGEQYF
TRBJ2-3 | TRBV10-1 | CASSDSGFTDTQYF
TRBJ2-1 | TRBV7-8 | CACTQARSYNEQFF
TRBJ1-2 | TRBV29-1 | CSAFTGTYGYTF
TRBJ2-3 | TRBV6-5 | CASSLTGGGTDTQYF
TRBJ1-5 | TRBV6-6 | CASSYSPRGGPQHF
TRBJ1-1 | TRBV15 | CATSRYRDGRTEAFF
TRBJ2-1 | TRBV30 | CAWRPRWGRDYNEQFF
TRBJ2-7 | TRBV5-6 | CASSLKGFYEQYF
TRBJ2-1 | TRBV6-1 | CASSPEGFLGNEQFF
TRBJ1-5 | TRBV19 | CASSIGAAGSQPQHF
TRBJ1-5 | TRBV27 | CASSLIDGNQPQHF
TRBJ2-1 | TRBV27 | CASKASLLAGISYNEQFF
TRBJ2-1 | TRBV7-2 | CASSYRSGGSEQFF
TRBJ2-1 | TRBV7-9 | CASSPRGGDASLKNEQFF
TRBJ2-7 | TRBV4-1 | CASSQVSPRGSREQYF
TRBJ2-4 | TRBV19 | CASSMGGSVVGENIQYF
TRBJ2-1 | TRBV11-3 | CASSPRTSGVNEQFF
TRBJ1-5 | TRBV4-1 | CASSQGSSNQPQHF
TRBJ1-5 | TRBV21-1 | CASSKDWRVGQPQHF
TRBJ2-6 | TRBV27 | CASSREGGTGANVLTF
TRBJ2-3 | TRBV7-9 | CASSFLAGYTDTQYF
TRBJ1-2 | TRBV7-2 | CASSRQFYGYTF
TRBJ2-2 | TRBV11-2 | CASSQGRNTGELFF
TRBJ2-2 | TRBV6-6 | CASMSPGLRNTGELFF
TRBJ2-1 | TRBV19 | CASSVGQGGSYNEQFF
TRBJ1-5 | TRBV30 | CAWSAGGGQPQHF
TRBJ2-2 | TRBV7-6 | CASSFPGTIGTGELFF
TRBJ2-1 | TRBV7-3 | CASSSRRGEQFF
TRBJ2-7 | TRBV2 | CASSGGTGGYEQYF
TRBJ2-3 | TRBV7-9 | CASSLAGVTDTQYF
TRBJ1-2 | TRBV5-4 | CASSSGSGYGYTF
TRBJ2-1 | TRBV9 | CASSVGSGIYNEQFF